Listed below are T cell receptor beta chains from one sample, sequenced in a study of identical twins. TCRdb reanalysed the 5' RACE reads using MiXCR and keeps one entry per CDR3 protein. The table shows hundreds of thousands of distinct CDR3 sequences, with 9% to 15% occurring only once. Another study also made use of these data, one on yellow fever vaccine responses in identical twins.

The sequencing sample was made of PBMCs. The receptors were gathered from a woman in her late teens or twenties in good health. Each CDR3 is given with its conserved first and last residue. Each record gives: clone size, D gene, J gene, V gene, CDR3 protein, CDR3 DNA. The D gene is left open where the match is weak. The listing skips clone size in some rows; elsewhere it reads once, few, many or a size class.

clone size: many; D gene: TRBD2; J gene: TRBJ2-1; V gene: TRBV27; CDR3 protein: CASSLWSSGGYNEQFF; CDR3 DNA: TGTGCCAGCAGTTTATGGTCTAGCGGGGGCTACAATGAGCAGTTCTTC
clone size: NA; D gene: TRBD2; J gene: TRBJ2-1; V gene: TRBV7-9; CDR3 protein: CASRGFSGSSYNEQFF; CDR3 DNA: TGTGCCAGCAGGGGTTTTAGCGGGAGTTCGTACAATGAGCAGTTCTTC
clone size: few; D gene: NA; J gene: TRBJ2-7; V gene: TRBV10-3; CDR3 protein: CAISESNGFPYEQYF; CDR3 DNA: TGTGCCATCAGTGAGTCGAATGGGTTTCCCTACGAGCAGTACTTC
clone size: NA; D gene: NA; J gene: TRBJ2-1; V gene: TRBV28; CDR3 protein: CASSRPTGNSYNEQFF; CDR3 DNA: TGTGCCAGCAGCCGGCCTACAGGGAACTCCTACAATGAGCAGTTCTTC
clone size: few; D gene: NA; J gene: TRBJ2-2; V gene: TRBV11-2; CDR3 protein: CASSLGDPRWSTGELFF; CDR3 DNA: TGTGCCAGCAGCTTAGGAGACCCCCGGTGGAGCACCGGGGAGCTGTTTTTT
clone size: many; D gene: NA; J gene: TRBJ2-7; V gene: TRBV11-2; CDR3 protein: CASSLGVVGYEQYF; CDR3 DNA: TGTGCCAGCAGCTTAGGTGTTGTGGGGTACGAGCAGTACTTC
clone size: NA; D gene: TRBD1; J gene: TRBJ1-5; V gene: TRBV12-3/TRBV12-4; CDR3 protein: CASTDGQGSNQPQHF; CDR3 DNA: TGTGCCAGCACCGACGGACAGGGAAGCAATCAGCCCCAGCATTTT
clone size: NA; D gene: NA; J gene: TRBJ2-2; V gene: TRBV4-2; CDR3 protein: CASSPESPPGELFF; CDR3 DNA: TGTGCCAGCAGCCCGGAATCGCCCCCGGGGGAGCTGTTTTTT
clone size: NA; D gene: TRBD2; J gene: TRBJ2-4; V gene: TRBV6-1; CDR3 protein: CASSEWEGGIQYF; CDR3 DNA: TGTGCCAGCAGTGAATGGGAGGGCGGCATTCAGTACTTC
clone size: many; D gene: TRBD1; J gene: TRBJ1-2; V gene: TRBV5-1; CDR3 protein: CASSLQRSRDRDGYTF; CDR3 DNA: TGCGCCAGCAGCTTGCAACGTTCCCGGGACAGGGACGGCTACACCTTC
clone size: few; D gene: TRBD1; J gene: TRBJ2-6; V gene: TRBV7-6; CDR3 protein: CASSFRDRGAPGANVLTF; CDR3 DNA: TGTGCCAGCAGCTTCCGGGACAGGGGAGCGCCCGGGGCCAACGTCCTGACTTTC
clone size: few; D gene: NA; J gene: TRBJ2-1; V gene: TRBV6-6; CDR3 protein: CASSSGSDEQFF; CDR3 DNA: TGTGCCAGCAGTTCAGGGTCCGATGAGCAGTTCTTC
clone size: once; D gene: NA; J gene: TRBJ1-1; V gene: TRBV27; CDR3 protein: CASSFLGQNTEAFF; CDR3 DNA: TGTGCCAGCAGTTTCTTGGGGCAGAACACTGAAGCTTTCTTT